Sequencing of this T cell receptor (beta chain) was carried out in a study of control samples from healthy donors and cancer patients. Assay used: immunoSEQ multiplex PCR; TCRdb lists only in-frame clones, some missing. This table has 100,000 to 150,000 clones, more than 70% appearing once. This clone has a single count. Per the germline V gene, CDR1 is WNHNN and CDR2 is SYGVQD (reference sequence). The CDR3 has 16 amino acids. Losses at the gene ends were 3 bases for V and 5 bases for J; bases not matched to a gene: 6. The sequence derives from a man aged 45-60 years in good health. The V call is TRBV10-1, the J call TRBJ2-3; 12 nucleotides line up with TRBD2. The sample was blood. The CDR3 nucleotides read TGCGCCAGCAGTGAATCGACTAGCGGGGGAATAGATACGCAGTATTTT. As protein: CASSESTSGGIDTQYF.